This record concerns one TCR beta chain sequence. Its antigen is not identified. The CDR3 extends over 15 amino acids. Germline V gene lookup returns CDR1 SGHRS and CDR2 YFSETQ. The trim removed 4 bases at V and 4 bases at J, leaving 8 bases unmatched. The data were taken from a study of ipilimumab plus nivolumab after autologous stem cell transplantation. In the study overall: Myeloma patients were high-risk transplant-naive or relapsed within 3 years of first autologous transplant.

Checkpoint therapy with ipilimumab 1 mg/kg began 14 to 28 days after transplant. Here immunoSEQ multiplex PCR was the method, and the copy in TCRdb shows in-frame clones only, minus some. The sample lists approximately 40,000 clones; around 93% were seen once. Study-wide findings and caveats: Authors suggest TCR repertoire, Treg phenotype and gut microbiota support further study.

Sequencing used PBMCs, obtained in a trial of ipilimumab plus nivolumab as post-transplant consolidation. This rearrangement joins TRBV5-1 to TRBJ1-2; 9 bases line up with TRBD1. This clonotype originated in a male donor with multiple myeloma. This CDR3 is CASSPGQGLSYGYTF. CDR3 DNA: TGCGCCAGCAGCCCGGGACAGGGCTTGAGCTATGGCTACACCTTC.